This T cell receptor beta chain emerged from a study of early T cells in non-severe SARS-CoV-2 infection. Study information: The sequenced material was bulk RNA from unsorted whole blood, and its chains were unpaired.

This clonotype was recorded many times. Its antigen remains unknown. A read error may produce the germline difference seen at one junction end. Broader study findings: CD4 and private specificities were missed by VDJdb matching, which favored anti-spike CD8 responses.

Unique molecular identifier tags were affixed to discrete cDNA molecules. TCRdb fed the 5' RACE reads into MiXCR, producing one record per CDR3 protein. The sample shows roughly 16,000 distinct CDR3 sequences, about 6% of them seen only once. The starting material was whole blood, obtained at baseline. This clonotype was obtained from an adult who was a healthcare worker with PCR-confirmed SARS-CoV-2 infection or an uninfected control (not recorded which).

DNA of the CDR3: TGTGCCAGCGCCTACTCCGGGACTGTCTTGGTCTTC. This gives the protein CASAYSGTVLVF. This rearrangement joins TRBV7-2 to TRBJ2-1; a weak D match, TRBD2 (6 bases). Germline CDR1 SGHTA, CDR2 FQGNSA. This CDR3 region has 12 residues.